A selection of T cell receptor beta chains follows, all from one sample in a study of PD-L1 blockade in urothelial cancer. The data were produced by immunoSEQ multiplex PCR, yet TCRdb's version contains in-frame clones alone and is incomplete. The table has 70,000 or so clones, about 90% seen once. The sample was PBMCs, taken around atezolizumab (anti-PD-L1) treatment. The origin of the receptors is a man between 65 and 85 years old with urothelial cancer. Both conserved end residues are part of each CDR3. Each record gives: D gene, J gene, clone size, V gene, CDR3 protein, CDR3 DNA. D genes are given only for firm matches. Some rows mark clone size as missing; the rest say once, few, many or name a class of expanded clone.

D gene: .; J gene: TRBJ2-7; clone size: once; V gene: TRBV29-1; CDR3 protein: CSGIAGNPLREQYF; CDR3 DNA: TGCAGCGGGATCGCAGGGAACCCCCTTCGGGAGCAGTACTTC
D gene: TRBD1; J gene: TRBJ1-2; clone size: .; V gene: TRBV2; CDR3 protein: CASRNRTGGLYGGYTF; CDR3 DNA: TGTGCCAGCAGGAATAGGACAGGGGGCTTATATGGTGGCTACACCTTC
D gene: TRBD1; J gene: TRBJ2-7; clone size: .; V gene: TRBV5-1; CDR3 protein: CASSLGQNYEQYF; CDR3 DNA: TGCGCCAGCAGCCTGGGACAGAACTACGAGCAGTACTTC
D gene: .; J gene: TRBJ2-7; clone size: .; V gene: TRBV28; CDR3 protein: CASCRDLRDYEQYF; CDR3 DNA: TGTGCCAGTTGCCGCGACTTGCGCGACTACGAGCAGTACTTC
D gene: .; J gene: TRBJ2-7; clone size: .; V gene: TRBV27; CDR3 protein: CASSLTGNRRRESYEQYF; CDR3 DNA: TGTGCCAGCAGTTTGACCGGGAATAGACGCCGGGAGTCCTACGAGCAGTACTTC
D gene: TRBD1; J gene: TRBJ1-4; clone size: .; V gene: TRBV5-4; CDR3 protein: CASSHLSAGQGFGKLFF; CDR3 DNA: TGTGCCAGCAGCCATCTTTCGGCTGGACAGGGGTTTGGGAAACTGTTTTTT
D gene: .; J gene: TRBJ2-7; clone size: .; V gene: TRBV6-6; CDR3 protein: CASSYTFGGSAYF; CDR3 DNA: TGTGCCAGCAGTTATACATTTGGCGGAAGCGCGTACTTC
D gene: .; J gene: TRBJ2-1; clone size: .; V gene: TRBV6-6; CDR3 protein: CASSYGAIYNEQFF; CDR3 DNA: TGTGCCAGCAGTTACGGTGCTATCTACAATGAGCAGTTCTTC
D gene: TRBD1; J gene: TRBJ1-3; clone size: once; V gene: TRBV11-2; CDR3 protein: CASSLGQGGGNTIYF; CDR3 DNA: TGTGCCAGCAGCCTCGGACAGGGGGGAGGAAACACCATATATTTT
D gene: TRBD2; J gene: TRBJ2-2; clone size: .; V gene: TRBV6-5; CDR3 protein: CASSYLAGRTGELFF; CDR3 DNA: TGTGCCAGCAGTTACTTAGCGGGTCGGACCGGGGAGCTGTTTTTT
D gene: TRBD2; J gene: TRBJ2-1; clone size: few; V gene: TRBV9; CDR3 protein: CASSVHPGAGNEQFF; CDR3 DNA: TGTGCCAGCAGCGTCCACCCGGGAGCGGGGAATGAGCAGTTCTTC
D gene: .; J gene: TRBJ2-3; clone size: .; V gene: TRBV6-5; CDR3 protein: CATRRVSGSTDTQYF; CDR3 DNA: TGTGCCACCCGTCGGGTTAGCGGTAGCACAGATACGCAGTATTTT
D gene: TRBD1; J gene: TRBJ2-3; clone size: .; V gene: TRBV5-4; CDR3 protein: CASSSQGAIADTQYF; CDR3 DNA: TGTGCCAGCAGCTCCCAGGGGGCGATCGCAGATACGCAGTATTTT
D gene: TRBD1; J gene: TRBJ1-5; clone size: .; V gene: TRBV28; CDR3 protein: CASSSTGAVYSNQPQHF; CDR3 DNA: TGTGCCAGCAGTTCTACAGGGGCGGTATATAGCAATCAGCCCCAGCATTTT
D gene: .; J gene: TRBJ1-2; clone size: once; V gene: TRBV28; CDR3 protein: CASSPGQWTAAYYGYTF; CDR3 DNA: TGTGCCAGCAGTCCCGGTCAGTGGACAGCGGCTTACTATGGCTACACCTTC
D gene: TRBD2; J gene: TRBJ2-7; clone size: .; V gene: TRBV9; CDR3 protein: CASSPRTSGPQYF; CDR3 DNA: TGTGCCAGCAGCCCGCGGACTAGCGGGCCGCAGTACTTC
D gene: .; J gene: TRBJ1-5; clone size: once; V gene: TRBV4-1; CDR3 protein: CASSQGGLSNQPQHF; CDR3 DNA: TGCGCCAGCAGCCAAGGGGGACTTAGCAATCAGCCCCAGCATTTT